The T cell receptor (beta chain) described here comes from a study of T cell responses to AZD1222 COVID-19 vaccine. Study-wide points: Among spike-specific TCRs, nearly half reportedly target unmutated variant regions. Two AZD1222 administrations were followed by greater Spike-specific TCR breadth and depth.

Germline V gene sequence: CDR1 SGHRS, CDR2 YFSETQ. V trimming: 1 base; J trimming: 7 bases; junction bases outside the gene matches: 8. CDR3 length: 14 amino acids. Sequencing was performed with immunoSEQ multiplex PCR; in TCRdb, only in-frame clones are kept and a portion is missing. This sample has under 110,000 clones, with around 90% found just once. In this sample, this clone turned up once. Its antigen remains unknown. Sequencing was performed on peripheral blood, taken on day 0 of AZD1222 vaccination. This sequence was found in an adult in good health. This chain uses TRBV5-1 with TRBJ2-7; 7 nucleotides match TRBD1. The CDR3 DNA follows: TGCGCCAGCAGCTTGCGGGACAGTCCCTTGGAGCAGTACTTC. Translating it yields CASSLRDSPLEQYF. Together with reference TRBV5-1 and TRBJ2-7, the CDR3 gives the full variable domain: KAGVTQTPRYLIKTRGQQVTLSCSPISGHRSVSWYQQTPGQGLQFLFEYFSETQRNKGNFPGRFSGRQFSNSRSEMNVSTLELGDSALYLCASSLRDSPLEQYFGPGTRLTVT.